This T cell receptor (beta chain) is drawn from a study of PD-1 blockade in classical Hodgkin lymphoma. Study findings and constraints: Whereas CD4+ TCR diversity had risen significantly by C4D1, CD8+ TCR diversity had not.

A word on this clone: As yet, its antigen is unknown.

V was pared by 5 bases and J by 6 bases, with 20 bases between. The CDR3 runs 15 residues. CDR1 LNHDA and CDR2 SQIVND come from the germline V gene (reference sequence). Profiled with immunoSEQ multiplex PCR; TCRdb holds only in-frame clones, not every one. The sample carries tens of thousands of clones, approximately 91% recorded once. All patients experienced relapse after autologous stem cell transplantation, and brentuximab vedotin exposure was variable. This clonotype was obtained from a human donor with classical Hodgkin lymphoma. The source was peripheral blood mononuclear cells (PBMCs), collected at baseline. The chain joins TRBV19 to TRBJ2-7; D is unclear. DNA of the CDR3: TGTGCCAGTAGTCCCTTGTCTCGGTTGGGCTCCGAGCAGTACTTC. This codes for CASSPLSRLGSEQYF. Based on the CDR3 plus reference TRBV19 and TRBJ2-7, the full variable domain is DGGITQSPKYLFRKEGQNVTLSCEQNLNHDAMYWYRQDPGQGLRLIYYSQIVNDFQKGDIAEGYSVSREKKESFPLTVTSAQKNPTAFYLCASSPLSRLGSEQYFGPGTRLTVT.